Listed below are T cell receptor beta chains from one sample, sequenced in a study of CD8 T cells in Susac syndrome. TCRdb itself ran the immunoSEQ multiplex PCR reads through MiXCR, one entry per CDR3 protein. The sample gives about 160,000 distinct CDR3 sequences, approximately 95% of which show up once; approximately 0.12% is in the top ten. Material for sequencing was CD4+ T cells from PBMCs. The receptors here all came from a human donor with Susac syndrome. The CDR3 runs from the conserved cysteine through the conserved F or W. The order of the fields is D gene, J gene, CDR3 length, V gene, clone size, CDR3 protein, CDR3 DNA. The D gene is left open where the match is weak. The listing skips clone size in some rows; elsewhere it reads once, few, many or a size class.

D: TRBD1
J: TRBJ1-2
length: 15
V: TRBV6-5
size: once
CDR3: CASSYSGRTGSFLTF
DNA: TGTGCCAGCAGTTACTCGGGCCGGACAGGGTCTTTTCTCACCTTC

D: TRBD1
J: TRBJ1-1
length: 14
V: TRBV18
size: .
CDR3: CASSPRDRGREAFF
DNA: TGTGCCAGCTCACCACGGGACAGGGGGCGCGAAGCTTTCTTT

D: TRBD2
J: TRBJ2-3
length: 15
V: TRBV6-4
size: .
CDR3: CASSLGTSGADTQYF
DNA: TGTGCCAGCAGTCTCGGGACTAGCGGGGCGGATACGCAGTATTTT

D: TRBD1
J: TRBJ2-2
length: 16
V: TRBV5-1
size: .
CDR3: CASSIGQGINTGELFF
DNA: TGCGCCAGCAGTATTGGACAGGGGATCAACACCGGGGAGCTGTTTTTT

D: .
J: TRBJ1-5
length: 16
V: TRBV20-1
size: .
CDR3: CSAAGTPHRGNQPQHF
DNA: TGCAGTGCTGCCGGGACACCCCATAGGGGCAATCAGCCCCAGCATTTT

D: TRBD1
J: TRBJ2-7
length: 12
V: TRBV2
size: .
CDR3: CASGRDSYEQYF
DNA: TGTGCCAGCGGCCGGGACAGCTACGAGCAGTACTTC

D: TRBD1
J: TRBJ1-2
length: 12
V: TRBV9
size: .
CDR3: CASSPRTGGYTF
DNA: TGTGCCAGCAGCCCCCGGACAGGTGGCTACACCTTC

D: .
J: TRBJ2-3
length: 14
V: TRBV6-5
size: .
CDR3: CASSYSPSADTQYF
DNA: TGTGCCAGCAGTTACTCGCCTAGCGCAGATACGCAGTATTTT

D: TRBD2
J: TRBJ2-7
length: 14
V: TRBV7-2
size: .
CDR3: CASRPGTSVYEQYF
DNA: TGTGCCAGCAGGCCCGGGACTAGCGTCTACGAGCAGTACTTC

D: TRBD2
J: TRBJ2-1
length: 17
V: TRBV9
size: .
CDR3: CASSNRGSGGAYNEQFF
DNA: TGTGCCAGCAGCAACCGAGGTAGCGGGGGGGCATACAATGAGCAGTTCTTC

D: .
J: TRBJ2-7
length: 15
V: TRBV9
size: .
CDR3: CASSVAQDREGEQYF
DNA: TGTGCCAGCAGCGTAGCTCAGGACAGGGAGGGCGAGCAGTACTTC

D: .
J: TRBJ2-4
length: 19
V: TRBV20-1
size: .
CDR3: CSARDRGTGGGLGKNIQYF
DNA: TGCAGTGCTAGAGATCGAGGGACTGGTGGAGGGTTAGGCAAAAACATTCAGTACTTC

D: .
J: TRBJ2-1
length: 13
V: TRBV27
size: once
CDR3: CASSLRASDEQFF
DNA: TGTGCCAGCAGTTTACGAGCGAGCGATGAGCAGTTCTTC

D: .
J: TRBJ2-7
length: 12
V: TRBV6-6
size: .
CDR3: CASSVSGDEQYF
DNA: TGTGCCAGCAGTGTCAGTGGGGACGAGCAGTACTTC

D: TRBD1
J: TRBJ2-7
length: 14
V: TRBV19
size: .
CDR3: CASRTGTGDYEQYF
DNA: TGTGCCAGTAGAACCGGGACAGGGGACTACGAGCAGTACTTC

D: .
J: TRBJ2-5
length: 14
V: TRBV9
size: .
CDR3: CASSVSSYQETQYF
DNA: TGTGCCAGCAGCGTGTCTAGCTACCAAGAGACCCAGTACTTC

D: .
J: TRBJ1-6
length: 15
V: TRBV18
size: .
CDR3: CASSPEDGDNSPLHF
DNA: TGTGCCAGCTCACCGGAGGACGGAGATAATTCACCCCTCCACTTT

D: .
J: TRBJ2-1
length: 12
V: TRBV5-4
size: .
CDR3: CASSSLVNEQFF
DNA: TGTGCCAGCAGCTCTCTAGTAAATGAGCAGTTCTTC

D: .
J: TRBJ2-4
length: 14
V: TRBV27
size: .
CDR3: CASGQGTAKNIQYF
DNA: TGTGCCAGCGGGCAGGGTACAGCCAAAAACATTCAGTACTTC

D: .
J: TRBJ1-1
length: 13
V: TRBV9
size: .
CDR3: CASSVVGSTEAFF
DNA: TGTGCCAGCAGCGTAGTAGGCAGCACTGAAGCTTTCTTT

D: .
J: TRBJ2-3
length: 14
V: TRBV4-3
size: .
CDR3: CASSQDKGVDTQYF
DNA: TGCGCCAGCAGCCAAGATAAGGGGGTAGATACGCAGTATTTT

D: .
J: TRBJ2-3
length: 12
V: TRBV6-2/TRBV6-3
size: .
CDR3: CASSYGTDTQYF
DNA: TGTGCCAGCAGTTACGGGACAGATACGCAGTATTTT

D: .
J: TRBJ2-7
length: 12
V: TRBV30
size: once
CDR3: CAWSPGRYEQYF
DNA: TGTGCCTGGAGTCCCGGGCGGTACGAGCAGTACTTC

D: .
J: TRBJ1-5
length: 14
V: TRBV19
size: once
CDR3: CASIGGLGNQPQHF
DNA: TGTGCCAGTATAGGGGGACTTGGCAATCAGCCCCAGCATTTT

D: .
J: TRBJ2-7
length: 16
V: TRBV4-2
size: .
CDR3: CASSPGTESFSYEQYF
DNA: TGTGCCAGCAGCCCAGGGACGGAATCCTTCTCCTACGAGCAGTACTTC

D: TRBD1
J: TRBJ1-2
length: 15
V: TRBV5-8
size: .
CDR3: CASSPGTDSEYGYTF
DNA: TGTGCCAGCAGCCCCGGGACAGACAGTGAATATGGCTACACCTTC

D: .
J: TRBJ1-5
length: 15
V: TRBV3-1
size: .
CDR3: CASSQGRDPNQPQHF
DNA: TGTGCCAGCAGCCAAGGCCGGGACCCAAATCAGCCCCAGCATTTT

D: TRBD2
J: TRBJ2-2
length: 15
V: TRBV3-1
size: .
CDR3: CASSQAPGGTGELFF
DNA: TGTGCCAGCAGCCAAGCACCGGGGGGCACCGGGGAGCTGTTTTTT

D: .
J: TRBJ2-1
length: 16
V: TRBV5-4
size: .
CDR3: CASSLPTTGLGNEQFF
DNA: TGTGCCAGCAGCTTGCCCACCACAGGGTTGGGCAATGAGCAGTTCTTC

D: .
J: TRBJ1-2
length: 12
V: TRBV24-1
size: .
CDR3: CATSDLVHGYTF
DNA: TGTGCCACCAGTGATTTGGTCCATGGCTACACCTTC

D: TRBD1
J: TRBJ1-2
length: 13
V: TRBV15
size: .
CDR3: CATSRDQGQGGTF
DNA: TGTGCCACCAGCAGAGACCAGGGGCAGGGGGGCACCTTC

D: TRBD2
J: TRBJ2-3
length: 14
V: TRBV9
size: .
CDR3: CASSVPLAEDTQYF
DNA: TGTGCCAGCAGCGTTCCCCTAGCGGAAGATACGCAGTATTTT

D: TRBD1
J: TRBJ2-5
length: 16
V: TRBV14
size: .
CDR3: CASSQDSGGRRETQYF
DNA: TGTGCCAGCAGCCAAGATTCAGGGGGCAGACGAGAGACCCAGTACTTC

D: .
J: TRBJ1-6
length: 15
V: TRBV4-3
size: .
CDR3: CASSQERGPNSPLHF
DNA: TGCGCCAGCAGCCAAGAAAGGGGCCCCAATTCACCCCTCCACTTT

D: .
J: TRBJ2-3
length: 14
V: TRBV18
size: .
CDR3: CASSSGQITDTQYF
DNA: TGTGCCAGCTCAAGCGGACAGATCACAGATACGCAGTATTTT

D: .
J: TRBJ1-3
length: 15
V: TRBV7-2
size: once
CDR3: CASSLAGHSGNTIYF
DNA: TGTGCCAGCAGCTTAGCAGGGCACTCTGGAAACACCATATATTTT

D: TRBD1
J: TRBJ1-2
length: 12
V: TRBV29-1
size: .
CDR3: CSVEKGAEGYTF
DNA: TGCAGCGTTGAGAAGGGGGCGGAGGGCTACACCTTC

D: TRBD1
J: TRBJ1-6
length: 16
V: TRBV6-1
size: .
CDR3: CASRDAGQGLNSPLHF
DNA: TGTGCCAGCAGGGACGCAGGACAGGGATTAAATTCACCCCTCCACTTT

D: TRBD1
J: TRBJ1-1
length: 13
V: TRBV11-1
size: .
CDR3: CASSPGQVSRAFF
DNA: TGTGCCAGCAGCCCTGGACAGGTTAGCAGAGCTTTCTTT

D: TRBD2
J: TRBJ2-5
length: 13
V: TRBV29-1
size: .
CDR3: CSVRGLGEETQYF
DNA: TGCAGCGTTAGGGGACTAGGTGAAGAGACCCAGTACTTC

D: TRBD1
J: TRBJ2-2
length: 16
V: TRBV5-1
size: .
CDR3: CASSLGQGAGSGELFF
DNA: TGCGCCAGCAGCTTGGGACAGGGGGCCGGGTCCGGGGAGCTGTTTTTT

D: .
J: TRBJ1-2
length: 15
V: TRBV9
size: .
CDR3: CASSVDLSLDYGYTF
DNA: TGTGCCAGCAGCGTAGATCTGAGTCTCGACTATGGCTACACCTTC

D: .
J: TRBJ1-5
length: 15
V: TRBV6-2/TRBV6-3
size: .
CDR3: CASSYAPLWNQPQHF
DNA: TGTGCCAGCAGTTACGCCCCGCTTTGGAATCAGCCCCAGCATTTT

D: .
J: TRBJ2-5
length: 14
V: TRBV7-2
size: once
CDR3: CASSSQGGQETQYF
DNA: TGTGCCAGCAGTTCCCAGGGGGGTCAAGAGACCCAGTACTTC

D: .
J: TRBJ1-5
length: 16
V: TRBV28
size: .
CDR3: CASSYPGNRGNQPQHF
DNA: TGTGCCAGCAGTTACCCAGGGAATCGCGGCAATCAGCCCCAGCATTTT

D: .
J: TRBJ2-2
length: 13
V: TRBV29-1
size: .
CDR3: CSVSRGAAGELFF
DNA: TGCAGCGTTTCACGGGGGGCAGCCGGGGAGCTGTTTTTT

D: .
J: TRBJ2-3
length: 21
V: TRBV2
size: .
CDR3: CASSDVRGGGGRTAITDTQYF
DNA: TGTGCCAGCAGTGACGTGCGTGGTGGCGGCGGCCGTACTGCTATCACAGATACGCAGTATTTT

D: .
J: TRBJ2-1
length: 13
V: TRBV30
size: once
CDR3: CAWSVHRPAEQFF
DNA: TGTGCCTGGAGTGTCCACCGGCCGGCCGAGCAGTTCTTC

D: .
J: TRBJ1-5
length: 15
V: TRBV5-4
size: .
CDR3: CASSPGAGSNQPQHF
DNA: TGTGCCAGCAGCCCAGGAGCGGGGAGCAATCAGCCCCAGCATTTT

D: .
J: TRBJ1-5
length: 13
V: TRBV20-1
size: .
CDR3: CSVTSRVDQPQHF
DNA: TGCAGTGTCACTTCCAGGGTAGATCAGCCCCAGCATTTT

D: .
J: TRBJ2-3
length: 15
V: TRBV5-4
size: .
CDR3: CASSLSPTPADTQYF
DNA: TGTGCCAGCAGCTTGTCCCCCACCCCTGCCGATACGCAGTATTTT

D: TRBD2
J: TRBJ2-7
length: 12
V: TRBV20-1
size: .
CDR3: CSASGLADEQYF
DNA: TGCAGTGCTAGTGGGCTAGCGGACGAGCAGTACTTC